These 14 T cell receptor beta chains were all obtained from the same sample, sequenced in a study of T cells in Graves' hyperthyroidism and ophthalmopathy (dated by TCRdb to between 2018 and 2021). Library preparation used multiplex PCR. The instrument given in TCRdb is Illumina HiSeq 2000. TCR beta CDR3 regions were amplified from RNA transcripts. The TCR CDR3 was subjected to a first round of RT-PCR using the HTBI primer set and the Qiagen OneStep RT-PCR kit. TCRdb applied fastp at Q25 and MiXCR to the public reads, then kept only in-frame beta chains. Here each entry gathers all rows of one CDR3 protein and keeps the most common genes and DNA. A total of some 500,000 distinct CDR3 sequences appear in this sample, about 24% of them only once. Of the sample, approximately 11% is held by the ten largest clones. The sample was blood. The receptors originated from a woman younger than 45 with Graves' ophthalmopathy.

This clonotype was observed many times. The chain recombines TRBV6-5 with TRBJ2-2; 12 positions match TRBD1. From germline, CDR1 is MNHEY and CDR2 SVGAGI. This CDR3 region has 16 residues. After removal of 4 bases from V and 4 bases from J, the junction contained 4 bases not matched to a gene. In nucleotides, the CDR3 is TGTGCCAGCAGTTCCCGGGACAGGGGGCCCACCGGGGAGCTGTTTTTT. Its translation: CASSSRDRGPTGELFF.

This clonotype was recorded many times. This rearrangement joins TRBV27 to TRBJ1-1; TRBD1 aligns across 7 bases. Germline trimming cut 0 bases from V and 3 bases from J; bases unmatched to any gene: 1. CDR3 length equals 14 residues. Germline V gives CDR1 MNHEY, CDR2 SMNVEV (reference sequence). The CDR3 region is CASSLSGGYTEAFF. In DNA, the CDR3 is TGTGCCAGCAGTTTATCAGGGGGCTACACTGAAGCTTTCTTT.

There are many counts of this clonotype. The chain's CDR3 is CATTWGGESSGNTIYF. The CDR3 DNA follows: TGCGCCACCACCTGGGGAGGTGAATCCTCTGGAAACACCATATATTTT. The J gene is TRBJ1-3, the V gene TRBV5-1; no definite D call. V shed 9 bases and J shed 0 bases, with 19 bases lying between them. Germline loops: CDR1 SGHRS, CDR2 YFSETQ. CDR3 length equals 16 residues.

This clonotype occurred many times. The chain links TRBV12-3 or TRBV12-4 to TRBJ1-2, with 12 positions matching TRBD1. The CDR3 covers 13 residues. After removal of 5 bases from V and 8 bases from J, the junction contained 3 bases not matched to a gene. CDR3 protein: CASSLGTGGGYTF. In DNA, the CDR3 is TGTGCCAGCAGTCTCGGGACAGGGGGCGGCTACACCTTC.

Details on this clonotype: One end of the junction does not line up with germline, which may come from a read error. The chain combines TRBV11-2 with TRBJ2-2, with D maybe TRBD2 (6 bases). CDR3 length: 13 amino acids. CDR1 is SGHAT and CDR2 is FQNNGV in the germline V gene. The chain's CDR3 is CASSLSGRREFLF. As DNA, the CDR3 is TGTGCCAGCAGCTTATCGGGGCGCCGGGAGTTCCTTTTT.

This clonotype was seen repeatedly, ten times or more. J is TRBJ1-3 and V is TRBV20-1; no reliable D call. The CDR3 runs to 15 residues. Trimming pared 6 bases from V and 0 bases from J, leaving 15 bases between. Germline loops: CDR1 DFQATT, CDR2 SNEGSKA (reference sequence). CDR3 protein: CSAVGRERSGNTIYF. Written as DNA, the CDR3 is TGCAGTGCCGTTGGAAGGGAACGCTCTGGAAACACCATATATTTT.

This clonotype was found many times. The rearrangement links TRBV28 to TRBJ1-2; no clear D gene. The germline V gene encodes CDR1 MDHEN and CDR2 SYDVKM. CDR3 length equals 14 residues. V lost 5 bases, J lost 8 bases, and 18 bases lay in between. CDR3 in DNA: TGTGCCAGCAGTACACTACCCCTCGCGAGGGGCTACACCTTC. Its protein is CASSTLPLARGYTF.

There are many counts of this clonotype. The CDR3 bases are TGCGCCAGCAGCGGCCGGGACAGCTTCTCTGGAAACACCATATATTTT. Translated: CASSGRDSFSGNTIYF. The chain recombines TRBV5-1 with TRBJ1-3; the match to TRBD1 covers 7 bases. V lost 4 bases, J lost 0 bases, and 7 bases stayed unmatched. This CDR3 comprises 16 residues. Germline V gives CDR1 SGHRS, CDR2 YFSETQ.

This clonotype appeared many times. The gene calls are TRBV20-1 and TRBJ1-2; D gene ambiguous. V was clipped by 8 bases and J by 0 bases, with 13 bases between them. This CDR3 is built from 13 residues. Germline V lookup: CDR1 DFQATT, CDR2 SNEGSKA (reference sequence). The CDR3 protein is CSPRRMTNYGYTF. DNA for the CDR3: TGCAGTCCCAGGCGGATGACTAACTATGGCTACACCTTC.

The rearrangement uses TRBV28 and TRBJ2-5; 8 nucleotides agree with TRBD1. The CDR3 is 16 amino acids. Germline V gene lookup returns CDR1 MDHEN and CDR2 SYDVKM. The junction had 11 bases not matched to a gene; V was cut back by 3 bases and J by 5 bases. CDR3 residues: CASSFLLTGEVETQYF. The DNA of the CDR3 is TGTGCCAGCAGTTTCCTCTTGACAGGGGAGGTCGAGACCCAGTACTTC.

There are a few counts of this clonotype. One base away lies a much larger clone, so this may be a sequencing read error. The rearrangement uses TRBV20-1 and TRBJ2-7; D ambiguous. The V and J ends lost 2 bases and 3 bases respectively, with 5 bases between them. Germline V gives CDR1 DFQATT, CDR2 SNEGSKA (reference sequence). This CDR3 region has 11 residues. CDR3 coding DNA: TGCAGTGCTAGATTTCTCTACGAGCAGTACTTC. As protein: CSARFLYEQYF.

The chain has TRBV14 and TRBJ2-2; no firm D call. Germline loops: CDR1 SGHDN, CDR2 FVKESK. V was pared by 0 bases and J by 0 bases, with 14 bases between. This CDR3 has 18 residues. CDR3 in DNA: TGTGCCAGCAGCCAAGATCGGTTTAGGGTTACGAACACCGGGGAGCTGTTTTTT. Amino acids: CASSQDRFRVTNTGELFF.

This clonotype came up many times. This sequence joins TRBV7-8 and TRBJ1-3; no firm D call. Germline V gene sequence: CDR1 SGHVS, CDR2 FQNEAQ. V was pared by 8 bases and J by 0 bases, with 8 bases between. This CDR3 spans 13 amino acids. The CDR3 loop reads CASLGFSGNTIYF. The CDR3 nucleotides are TGTGCCAGCCTCGGGTTCTCTGGAAACACCATATATTTT.

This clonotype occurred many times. This CDR3 reads CASSLISGTGSYTF. In nucleotides, the CDR3 is TGTGCCAGCAGTTTAATCTCCGGGACAGGCAGCTACACCTTC. V usage is TRBV28 and J usage is TRBJ1-2, with 8 nucleotides matching TRBD1. The CDR3 is made up of 14 amino acids. After removal of 2 bases from V and 9 bases from J, the junction contained 8 bases not matched to a gene. Germline V lookup: CDR1 MDHEN, CDR2 SYDVKM.